This T cell receptor (beta chain) was found in a study of cytomegalovirus exposure and HLA in healthy donors. Data came from immunoSEQ multiplex PCR; TCRdb stores just in-frame clones and leaves some out. The table lists approximately 150,000 clones, about 90% of them singletons, with more than 2.5% in the top ten. Sequenced sample: PBMCs. This sequence originates from a woman younger than 35 in good health and CMV-seropositive.

CDR3: CASGSGGEETQYF. As DNA, the CDR3 is TGTGCCAGCGGCAGCGGGGGTGAAGAGACCCAGTACTTC. The V and J genes are TRBV5-4 and TRBJ2-5; TRBD2 aligns across 8 bases. Germline V lookup: CDR1 SGHNT, CDR2 YYREEE (reference sequence). The CDR3 is 13 amino acids. J gave up 3 bases and V 7 bases, and 5 bases lay outside the gene matches.